This record concerns one T cell receptor beta chain sequence. The target antigen is unknown. J was trimmed by 6 bases and V by 3 bases; bases with no gene match: 5. This CDR3 has 14 amino acids. Germline loops: CDR1 SGHDT, CDR2 YYEEEE. The data belong to a study of cytomegalovirus exposure and HLA in healthy donors. The overall study: A subsequent analysis stated that the 110 or so validation repertoires were run on the same platform as the roughly 670 first-cohort repertoires.

Study-wide results and limits: Rare TCR sequences dominated, though some public TCRs recurred in many donors.

Generated by immunoSEQ multiplex PCR, the TCRdb table keeps only in-frame clones and is missing some. The table includes 300,000 to 400,000 clones, roughly 87% detected once. The sequenced material came from PBMCs. The origin of this receptor is a young man in good health and CMV-seronegative. This rearrangement joins TRBV5-6 to TRBJ1-4; 7 positions match TRBD1. Written as DNA, the CDR3 is TGTGCCAGCAGCTCGCAGGGGGGTTATGAAAAACTGTTTTTT. Translated: CASSSQGGYEKLFF.